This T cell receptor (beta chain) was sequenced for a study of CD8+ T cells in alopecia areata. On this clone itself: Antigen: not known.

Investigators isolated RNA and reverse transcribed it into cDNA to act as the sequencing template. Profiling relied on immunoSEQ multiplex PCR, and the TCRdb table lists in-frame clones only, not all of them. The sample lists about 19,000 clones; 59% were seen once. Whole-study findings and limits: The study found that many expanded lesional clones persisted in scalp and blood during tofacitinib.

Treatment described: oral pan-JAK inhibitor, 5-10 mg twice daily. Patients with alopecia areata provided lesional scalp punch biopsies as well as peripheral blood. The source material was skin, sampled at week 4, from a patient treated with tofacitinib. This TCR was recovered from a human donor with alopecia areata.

The CDR3 spells CASSRSGGYYEQYF. CDR3 in DNA: TGCGCCAGCAGTAGGAGTGGAGGGTACTACGAGCAGTACTTC. V is TRBV4-1 and J is TRBJ2-5; maybe TRBD2 (6 bases). The DNA end is a closer match to TRBJ2-7, so the J assignment may be wrong. CDR3 length: 14 residues. From germline, CDR1 is MGHRA and CDR2 YSYEKL.